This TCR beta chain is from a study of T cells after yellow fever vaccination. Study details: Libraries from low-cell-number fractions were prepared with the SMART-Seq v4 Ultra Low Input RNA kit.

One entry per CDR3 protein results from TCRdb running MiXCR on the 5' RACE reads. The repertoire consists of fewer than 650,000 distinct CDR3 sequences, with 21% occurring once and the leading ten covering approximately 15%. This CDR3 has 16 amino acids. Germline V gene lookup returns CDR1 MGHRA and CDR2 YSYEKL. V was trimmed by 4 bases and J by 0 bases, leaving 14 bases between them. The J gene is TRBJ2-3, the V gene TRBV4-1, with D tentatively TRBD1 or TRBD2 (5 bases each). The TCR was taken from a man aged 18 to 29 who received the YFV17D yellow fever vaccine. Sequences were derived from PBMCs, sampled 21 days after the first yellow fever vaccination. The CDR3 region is CASSRRGDFSTDTQYF. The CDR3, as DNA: TGCGCCAGCAGCCGCCGAGGGGATTTTAGCACAGATACGCAGTATTTT.